This T cell receptor (beta chain) was identified in a study of cytomegalovirus exposure and HLA in healthy donors. Study-wide findings and caveats: Overall, approximately 150 TCR beta chains were annotated as cytomegalovirus-associated. Most TCR sequences showed up rarely, but some public TCRs showed up in many donors.

Looked up from germline, CDR1 is MNHEY and CDR2 is SVGAGI. V was shortened by 0 bases and J by 6 bases, with 15 bases between the two germline ends. There are 16 residues in the CDR3. As to this clone: Its target is unknown.

Produced via immunoSEQ multiplex PCR; TCRdb's table is partial and in-frame only. The data show tens of thousands of clones, 85% to 95% seen once. This sequence joins TRBV6-5 and TRBJ2-1; a weak D match, TRBD1 (6 bases). Sequencing was performed on PBMCs. The clonotype was recovered from a young man in good health and CMV-seronegative. As DNA, the CDR3 is TGTGCCAGCAGTTACTCGGGTCAGGGGATTTTCAATGAGCAGTTCTTC. Translating it yields CASSYSGQGIFNEQFF.